This T cell receptor (beta chain) was identified in a study of tissue T cells after allogeneic stem cell transplantation. Study-wide results and limits: Limitations included a small, clinically heterogeneous cohort and limited sampling depth.

This clone is deemed medium-sized. Its specificity is unknown. Gene names are the mouse ones. The CDR3 is cut off 1 residue early in the read; its end comes from the germline J gene. The time point is: mouse harvest day 7 after allogeneic transplant. Each mouse received 10^7 T-cell-depleted marrow cells plus 10^6 splenic CD5+ T cells by tail vein. Trimming stripped 4 bases from V and 5 bases from J, with 3 bases between. The germline CDR1 and CDR2 sequences are KGHPV and FQNQEV (reference sequence). This CDR3 has 11 residues. This table comes from immunoSEQ multiplex PCR, and its TCRdb copy is limited to in-frame clones, with some not included. Of about 11,000 clones detected, 30% to 40% appear once; the ten largest clones hold 1.8%.

The sequence was collected from a female BALB/c mouse given C57BL/6 T cells with graft-versus-host disease after an allogeneic hematopoietic cell transplant. This chain uses TRBV26 with TRBJ2-1; D remains ambiguous. Sequencing was done on a sample of skin. Partial CDR3 DNA: TGTGCCAGCAGTCGACATGCTGAGCAGTTC. Translation: CASSRHAEQF. The whole CDR3 protein reads CASSRHAEQFF.